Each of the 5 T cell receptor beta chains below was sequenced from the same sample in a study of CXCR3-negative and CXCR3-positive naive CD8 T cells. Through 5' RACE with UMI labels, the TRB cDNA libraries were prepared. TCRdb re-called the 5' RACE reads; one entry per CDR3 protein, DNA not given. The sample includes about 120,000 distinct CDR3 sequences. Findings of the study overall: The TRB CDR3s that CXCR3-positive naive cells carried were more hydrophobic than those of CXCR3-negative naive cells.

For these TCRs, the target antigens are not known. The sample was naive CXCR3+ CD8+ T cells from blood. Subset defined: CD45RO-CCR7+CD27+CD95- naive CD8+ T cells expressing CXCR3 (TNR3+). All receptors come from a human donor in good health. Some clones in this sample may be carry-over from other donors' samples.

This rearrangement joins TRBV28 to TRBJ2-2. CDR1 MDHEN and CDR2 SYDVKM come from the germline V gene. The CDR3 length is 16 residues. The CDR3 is CASSFLTPSNTGELFF.

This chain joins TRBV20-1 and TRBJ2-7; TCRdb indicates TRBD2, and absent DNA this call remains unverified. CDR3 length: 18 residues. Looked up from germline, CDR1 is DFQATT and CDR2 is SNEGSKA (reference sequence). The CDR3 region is CSASLTSGEIGLSYEQYF.

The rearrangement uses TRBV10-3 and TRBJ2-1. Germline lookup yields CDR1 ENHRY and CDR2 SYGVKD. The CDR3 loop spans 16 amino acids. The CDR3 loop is CAISETARGSYNEQFF.

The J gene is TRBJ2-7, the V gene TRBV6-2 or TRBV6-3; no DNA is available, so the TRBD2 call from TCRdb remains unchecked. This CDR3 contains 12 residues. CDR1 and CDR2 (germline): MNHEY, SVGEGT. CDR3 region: CASNLGVGEQYF.

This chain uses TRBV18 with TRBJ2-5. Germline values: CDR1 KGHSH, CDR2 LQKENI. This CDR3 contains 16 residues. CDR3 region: CASSPWENDDQETQYF.